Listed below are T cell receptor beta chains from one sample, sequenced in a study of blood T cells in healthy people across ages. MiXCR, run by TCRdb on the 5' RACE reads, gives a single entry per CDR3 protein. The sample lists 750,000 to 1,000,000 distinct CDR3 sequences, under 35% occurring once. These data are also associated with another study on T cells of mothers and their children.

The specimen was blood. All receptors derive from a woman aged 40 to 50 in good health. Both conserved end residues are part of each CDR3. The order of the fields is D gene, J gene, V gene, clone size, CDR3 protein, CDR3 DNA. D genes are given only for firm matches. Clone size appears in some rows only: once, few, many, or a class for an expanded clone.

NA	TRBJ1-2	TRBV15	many	CATSRLGGGYTF	TGTGCCACCAGCAGGTTGGGGGGAGGCTACACCTTC
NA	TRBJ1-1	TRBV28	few	CASSKDRYVAEAFF	TGTGCCAGCAGCAAAGACAGGTACGTCGCTGAAGCTTTCTTT
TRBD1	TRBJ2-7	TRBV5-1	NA	CASSTSGTVDEQYF	TGCGCCAGCAGCACCTCCGGGACAGTGGACGAGCAGTACTTC
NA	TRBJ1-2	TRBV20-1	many	CSARRRGYVDGYTF	TGCAGTGCTAGGAGGAGGGGGTACGTGGACGGCTACACCTTC
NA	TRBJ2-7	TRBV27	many	CASSLYNRAYEQYF	TGTGCCAGCAGTTTATATAACAGAGCCTACGAGCAGTACTTC
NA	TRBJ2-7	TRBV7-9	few	CASSLPSSRRSYEQYF	TGTGCCAGCAGCTTGCCCTCTTCTCGTCGCTCCTACGAGCAGTACTTC
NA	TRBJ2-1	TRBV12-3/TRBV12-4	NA	CASSPGLGEVF	TGTGCCAGCAGTCCCGGACTGGGGGAGGTCTTC
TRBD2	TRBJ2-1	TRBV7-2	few	CASSLRLAGVEEQFF	TGTGCCAGCAGCCTAAGACTAGCGGGGGTGGAAGAGCAGTTCTTC
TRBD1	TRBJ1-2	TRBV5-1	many	CASSQDGQAAYGYTF	TGCGCCAGCAGCCAGGACGGACAGGCCGCCTATGGCTACACCTTC
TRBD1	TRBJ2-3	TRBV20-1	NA	CSTGGGTGGLADTQYF	TGCAGTACCGGAGGGGGGACAGGGGGACTGGCAGATACGCAGTATTTT
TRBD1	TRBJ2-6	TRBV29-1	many	CSVAPGTGAGANVLTF	TGCAGCGTTGCCCCCGGGACAGGAGCTGGGGCCAACGTCCTGACTTTC
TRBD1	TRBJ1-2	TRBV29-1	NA	CSVQGGQTYGYTF	TGCAGCGTCCAAGGGGGACAGACCTATGGCTACACCTTC
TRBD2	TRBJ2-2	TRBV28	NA	CASRLGTSRAGELFF	TGTGCCAGCAGACTGGGGACTAGTAGGGCCGGGGAGCTGTTTTTT
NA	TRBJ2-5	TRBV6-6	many	CASSYSAGQTQYF	TGTGCCAGCAGTTACTCGGCGGGGCAGACCCAGTACTTC
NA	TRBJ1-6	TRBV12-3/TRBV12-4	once	CASSTTVFNSPLHF	TGTGCCAGCAGTACGACAGTTTTTAATTCACCCCTCCACTTT
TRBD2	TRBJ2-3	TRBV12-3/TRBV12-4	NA	CASSSFQPGLSTDVQYF	TGTGCCAGCAGCAGTTTCCAACCGGGACTAAGCACAGATGTGCAGTATTTT
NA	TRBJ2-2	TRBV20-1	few	CSANRAGNTGELFF	TGCAGTGCTAATAGAGCGGGGAACACCGGGGAGCTGTTTTTT
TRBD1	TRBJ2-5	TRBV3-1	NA	CASSQDLGQGRETQYF	TGTGCCAGCAGCCAAGATCTGGGACAGGGAAGAGAGACCCAGTACTTC
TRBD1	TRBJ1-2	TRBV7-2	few	CASTLETGGGYGYTF	TGTGCCAGCACCTTGGAGACAGGGGGCGGCTATGGCTACACCTTC
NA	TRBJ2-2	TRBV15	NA	CATSRGGDKAGELFF	TGTGCCACCAGCAGAGGTGGGGACAAGGCCGGGGAGCTGTTTTTT
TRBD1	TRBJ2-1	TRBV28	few	CASSRTTGALYNEQFF	TGTGCCAGCAGCCGAACAACAGGGGCCCTCTACAATGAGCAGTTCTTC
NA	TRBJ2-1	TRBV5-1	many	CASSLDSGPNEQFF	TGCGCCAGCAGCTTGGACAGCGGCCCTAATGAGCAGTTCTTC
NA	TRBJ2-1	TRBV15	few	CATSRDRGSGLYNEQFF	TGTGCCACCAGCAGAGATAGGGGTTCGGGACTCTACAATGAGCAGTTCTTC
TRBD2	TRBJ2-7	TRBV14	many	CASSRGIRDYFYEQYF	TGTGCCAGCAGCCGCGGGATCCGGGACTACTTCTACGAGCAGTACTTC
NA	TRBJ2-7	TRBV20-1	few	CSARGGEAGNSYEQYF	TGCAGTGCTAGAGGTGGGGAGGCAGGGAACTCCTACGAGCAGTACTTC
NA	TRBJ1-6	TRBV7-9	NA	CASSLGPSSPLHF	TGTGCCAGCAGCTTAGGGCCCTCTTCACCCCTCCACTTT
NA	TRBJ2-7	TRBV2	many	CASSELDPTALEQYF	TGTGCCAGCAGTGAATTAGACCCGACGGCGTTGGAGCAGTACTTC
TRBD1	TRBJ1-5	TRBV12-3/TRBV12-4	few	CASSSKTTGGLGWPQHF	TGTGCCAGCAGTTCCAAAACGACAGGGGGTTTGGGTTGGCCCCAGCATTTT
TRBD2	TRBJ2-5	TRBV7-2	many	CASSLTSSGGADETQYF	TGTGCCAGCAGCCTCACCTCTAGCGGGGGGGCGGATGAGACCCAGTACTTC
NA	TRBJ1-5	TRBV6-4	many	CASLFRVADQPQHF	TGTGCCAGCCTCTTTCGGGTAGCCGATCAGCCCCAGCATTTT
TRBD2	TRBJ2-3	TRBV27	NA	CASSFAGATGGTQYF	TGTGCCAGCAGTTTTGCAGGGGCTACGGGGGGGACGCAGTATTTT
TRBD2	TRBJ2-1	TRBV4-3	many	CASSRSSGGGEQFF	TGCGCCAGCAGCCGTTCTAGCGGGGGCGGGGAGCAGTTCTTC
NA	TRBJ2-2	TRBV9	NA	CASSPSDTTGELFF	TGTGCCAGCAGCCCCTCGGACACCACCGGGGAGCTGTTTTTT
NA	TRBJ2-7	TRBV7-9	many	CASSSFDTTPLNYEQYF	TGTGCCAGCAGCTCCTTTGACACAACACCCTTGAACTACGAGCAGTACTTC
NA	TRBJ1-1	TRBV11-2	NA	CASSFQDTNTEAFF	TGTGCCAGCAGCTTCCAAGACACCAACACTGAAGCTTTCTTT
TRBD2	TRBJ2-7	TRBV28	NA	CAGSPTSGSSYEQYF	TGTGCCGGCAGCCCGACTAGCGGAAGCTCCTACGAGCAGTACTTC
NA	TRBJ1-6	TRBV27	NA	CASSSETYSRGSPLHF	TGTGCCAGCAGCTCCGAGACATATTCAAGGGGTTCACCCCTCCACTTT
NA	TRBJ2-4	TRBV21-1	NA	CASSHVVGDRGENEQYF	TGTGCCAGCAGCCATGTCGTTGGGGACAGGGGTGAGAATGAGCAGTACTTC
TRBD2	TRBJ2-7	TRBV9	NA	CASTVGAGPSYEQYF	TGTGCCAGCACCGTAGGAGCGGGACCGTCCTACGAGCAGTACTTC
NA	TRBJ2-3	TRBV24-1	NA	CATSDTYTDTQYF	TGTGCCACCAGTGATACGTACACAGATACGCAGTATTTT
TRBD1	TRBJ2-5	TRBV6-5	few	CASSGQGAETQYF	TGTGCCAGCAGTGGTCAGGGGGCGGAGACCCAGTACTTC
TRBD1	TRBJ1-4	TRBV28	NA	CASHRGSEKLFF	TGTGCCAGTCACAGGGGTAGTGAAAAACTGTTTTTT
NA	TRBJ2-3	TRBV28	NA	CASSLRLTGGTDTQYF	TGTGCCAGCAGTTTAAGACTTACAGGAGGCACAGATACGCAGTATTTT
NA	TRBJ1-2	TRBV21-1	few	CASSKVGTDYGYTF	TGTGCCAGCAGCAAAGTGGGGACAGACTATGGCTACACCTTC
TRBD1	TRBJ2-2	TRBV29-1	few	CSVARDRGPGELFF	TGCAGCGTAGCCCGGGACAGGGGGCCCGGGGAGCTGTTTTTT
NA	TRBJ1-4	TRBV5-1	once	CASSGALGATNEKLFF	TGCGCCAGCAGCGGCGCCTTGGGTGCAACTAATGAAAAACTGTTTTTT
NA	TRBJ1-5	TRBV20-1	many	CSARSPRGPNQPQHF	TGCAGTGCCCGGTCTCCCAGGGGCCCCAATCAGCCCCAGCATTTT
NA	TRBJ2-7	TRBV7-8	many	CASSSAAGLYEQYF	TGTGCCAGCAGCTCCGCCGCCGGACTCTACGAGCAGTACTTC
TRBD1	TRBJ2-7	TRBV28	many	CASRNFDRGREQYF	TGTGCCAGCAGGAACTTCGACAGGGGTCGCGAGCAGTACTTC
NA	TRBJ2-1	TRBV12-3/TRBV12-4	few	CASSGRRGGEQFF	TGTGCCAGCAGTGGACGGAGGGGGGGTGAGCAGTTCTTC
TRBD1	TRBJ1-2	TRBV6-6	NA	CASRFRDRGNGYTF	TGTGCCAGCAGGTTCAGAGACAGGGGCAACGGCTACACCTTC
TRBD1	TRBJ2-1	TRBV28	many	CASTTAGQVYNEQFF	TGTGCCAGCACTACCGCGGGACAGGTCTACAATGAGCAGTTCTTC